The sequence of this T cell receptor (beta chain) was determined in a study of T-cell memory formation after mild COVID-19. Germline V lookup: CDR1 MGHRA, CDR2 YSYEKL. The CDR3 covers 15 residues. V shed 0 bases and J 1 base; nucleotides not matched to a gene: 2. TCRdb re-called the 5' RACE reads through MiXCR, storing one row per CDR3 protein. The table has about 560,000 distinct CDR3 sequences, approximately 18% seen once. This chain connects TRBV4-1 to TRBJ1-1, with 7 bases lining up with TRBD1. The receptor was derived from an adult woman who had mild COVID-19 (a few samples of this study predate the infection). Cell type and time point are not known. Sequencing was carried out using PBMCs or a T cell subset sorted from them (not recorded which). This chain's CDR3 is CASSQDQGENTEAFF. Written as DNA, the CDR3 is TGCGCCAGCAGCCAAGATCAGGGGGAGAACACTGAAGCTTTCTTT.